These 29 T cell receptor beta chains were all obtained from the same sample, sequenced in a study of blood T cell repertoires in COVID-19. Here immunoSEQ multiplex PCR was the method, and the copy in TCRdb shows in-frame clones only, minus some. The sample records some 320,000 clones, approximately 85% being singletons. The sequenced sample consisted of peripheral blood. These receptors originate from a human donor in a cohort sampled during active COVID-19.

A remark on this clone: This sample also contains other DNA sequences that code for the same CDR3. This chain connects TRBV5-1 to TRBJ1-1; D uncertain. V lost 4 bases, J lost 7 bases, and 8 bases lay in between. Germline V CDR1 and CDR2: SGHRS, YFSETQ. The CDR3 has 11 amino acids. The CDR3 DNA sequence: TGCGCCAGCAGCGTAGGCGGTGAAGCTTTCTTT. Translation gives CASSVGGEAFF.

This clone was seen at least ten times. This chain connects TRBV29-1 to TRBJ2-7; 9 bases align to TRBD1. Per germline, CDR1 SQVTM and CDR2 ANQGSEA. V shed 8 bases, J shed 3 bases, and the junction held 11 bases outside the gene matches. The CDR3 loop spans 14 amino acids. The CDR3 reads CSYTKDRGHYEQYF. CDR3 sequence (DNA): TGCAGCTATACTAAGGACAGGGGACACTACGAGCAGTACTTC.

The V gene is TRBV6-1, the J gene TRBJ2-7, with 8 bases fitting TRBD2. The CDR3 covers 15 residues. V lost 5 bases, J lost 4 bases, and 10 bases stayed unmatched. Germline loops: CDR1 MNHNS, CDR2 SASEGT. CDR3 residues: CASSPNGGARYEQYF. Here the CDR3 DNA reads TGTGCCAGCAGTCCCAACGGGGGGGCCAGGTACGAGCAGTACTTC.

This clone was recorded a few times. The chain uses TRBV6-5 and TRBJ2-1; weak D call: TRBD1 (5 bases). CDR1 is MNHEY and CDR2 is SVGAGI in the germline V gene. The CDR3 is 13 amino acids. With 3 bases removed from V and 4 bases from J, the gap between germline ends came to 7 bases. For the CDR3, the DNA is TGTGCCAGCAGTTATGACAGATACAATGAGCAGTTCTTC. This sequence encodes CASSYDRYNEQFF.

The CDR3 DNA reads TGTGCTAGTGCCCTCGGGACAGTCAACTATGGCTACACCTTC. It is translated as CASALGTVNYGYTF. J is TRBJ1-2 and V is TRBV12-5; 7 nucleotides align to TRBD1. J was trimmed by 2 bases and V by 7 bases; bases with no gene match: 7. This CDR3 spans 14 amino acids. From germline, CDR1 is LGHNT and CDR2 FRNRAP.

V is TRBV19 and J is TRBJ2-1, with a possible D match to TRBD2 (6 bases). The CDR3 contains 13 residues. Per the germline V gene, CDR1 is LNHDA and CDR2 is SQIVND (reference sequence). Trimming removed 3 bases at V and 5 bases at J, with 8 bases between. The CDR3 loop is CASSIWGDNEQFF. CDR3 DNA sequence: TGTGCCAGTAGTATTTGGGGGGACAATGAGCAGTTCTTC. Filled out from reference TRBV19 and TRBJ2-1, the complete variable domain reads DGGITQSPKYLFRKEGQNVTLSCEQNLNHDAMYWYRQDPGQGLRLIYYSQIVNDFQKGDIAEGYSVSREKKESFPLTVTSAQKNPTAFYLCASSIWGDNEQFFGPGTRLTVL.

The chain has TRBV24-1 and TRBJ2-2; D call uncertain. The V end lost 5 bases, the J end lost 4 bases, and 4 bases lay between the germline ends. The CDR3 loop spans 12 amino acids. Germline-derived CDR1 and CDR2 are KGHDR and SFDVKD. The CDR3 region has the DNA TGTGCCACCAGTGTCTCCACCGGGGAGCTGTTTTTT. Translation gives CATSVSTGELFF.

V is TRBV6-5 and J is TRBJ1-2; TRBD1 agrees at 8 bases. Trimming cost V 5 bases and J 5 bases; bases outside gene matches: 7. CDR1 and CDR2 from the germline V gene are MNHEY and SVGAGI. CDR3 length equals 14 residues. The CDR3 spells CASSTRTGTYGYTF. In DNA form, the CDR3 reads TGTGCCAGCAGTACACGGACAGGGACTTATGGCTACACCTTC.

V is TRBV11-2 and J is TRBJ2-3; maybe TRBD2 (6 bases). The CDR3 extends over 16 amino acids. Germline CDR1 and CDR2: SGHAT and FQNNGV. V lost 1 base and J lost 5, with 16 bases in between. In DNA form, the CDR3 reads TGTGCCAGCAGCTTAGTCCGAGGCGGGGCTGTAGATACGCAGTATTTT. It yields the protein CASSLVRGGAVDTQYF. Filled out from reference TRBV11-2 and TRBJ2-3, the complete variable domain reads EAGVAQSPRYKIIEKRQSVAFWCNPISGHATLYWYQQILGQGPKLLIQFQNNGVVDDSQLPKDRFSAERLKGVDSTLKIQPAKLEDSAVYLCASSLVRGGAVDTQYFGPGTRLTVL.

The rearrangement links TRBV30 to TRBJ1-2; no clear D gene. There are 14 residues in the CDR3. The V end lost 4 bases, the J end lost 7 bases, and 19 bases lay between the germline ends. Germline assignment: CDR1 GTSNPN and CDR2 SVGIG (reference sequence). CDR3 in DNA: TGTGCCTGGAATCGTAAGGGCGGGTACGGTGGCTACACCTTC. Translating gives CAWNRKGGYGGYTF.

The J gene is TRBJ2-7, the V gene TRBV7-9, with D possibly being TRBD1 (5 bases). In germline, CDR1 is SEHNR, CDR2 FQNEAQ (reference sequence). There are 14 residues in the CDR3. The CDR3 coding sequence is TGTCCCCAGGGCACTCACCCAGTTTCCTACGAGCAGTACTTC. Translated: CPQGTHPVSYEQYF.

The chain uses TRBV24-1 and TRBJ2-3; the D gene is possibly TRBD2 (6 bases). V was shortened by 6 bases and J by 1 base, with 10 bases between the two germline ends. CDR3 length: 14 residues. The germline gives CDR1 KGHDR, CDR2 SFDVKD. The CDR3 region is CATSSWGGTDTQYF. In DNA, the CDR3 is TGTGCCACCAGTTCTTGGGGGGGCACAGATACGCAGTATTTT.

The V call is TRBV13, the J call TRBJ2-2; TRBD1 matches 9 bases. J was trimmed by 5 bases and V by 5 bases; bases with no gene match: 3. CDR3 length: 14 amino acids. Germline V lookup: CDR1 PRHDT, CDR2 FYEKMQ (reference sequence). The CDR3 reads CASSPDRGTGELFF. The CDR3 DNA sequence: TGTGCCAGCAGCCCGGACAGGGGTACCGGGGAGCTGTTTTTT.

V gene TRBV14 combines with J gene TRBJ2-1; 7 bases align to TRBD1. Germline-derived CDR1 and CDR2 are SGHDN and FVKESK. With 0 bases clipped from V and 6 bases from J, the junction kept 5 bases outside the gene matches. The CDR3 contains 15 residues. The CDR3: CASSQDPSGGNEQFF. The CDR3 DNA reads TGTGCCAGCAGCCAAGATCCCTCAGGGGGCAATGAGCAGTTCTTC.

V usage is TRBV19 and J usage is TRBJ1-3; 8 bases align to TRBD1. V was clipped by 4 bases and J by 5 bases; unmatched bases: 4. Germline-derived CDR1 and CDR2 are LNHDA and SQIVND (reference sequence). The CDR3 runs to 14 residues. The CDR3 DNA follows: TGTGCCAGTAGTACTTGGACAGGGAGAAACACCATATATTTT. It codes for CASSTWTGRNTIYF.

CDR3 bases: TGTGCCATCAGTGCAGGGATAGGTAACACCATATATTTT. Translation: CAISAGIGNTIYF. The chain combines TRBV10-3 with TRBJ1-3, with D possibly TRBD1 on 5 matching bases. CDR3 length: 13 amino acids. V was shortened by 4 bases and J by 7 bases, with 11 bases between the two germline ends. Germline V CDR1 and CDR2: ENHRY, SYGVKD.

V gene TRBV19 combines with J gene TRBJ1-1; 10 bases line up with TRBD1. Germline CDR1 and CDR2: LNHDA and SQIVND (reference sequence). Germline trimming cut 5 bases from V and 5 bases from J; bases unmatched to any gene: 2. This CDR3 has 13 residues. This CDR3 reads CASSGTGVTEAFF. Here the CDR3 DNA reads TGTGCCAGTAGTGGGACAGGGGTTACTGAAGCTTTCTTT. Full variable domain (missing parts from reference TRBV19 and TRBJ1-1): DGGITQSPKYLFRKEGQNVTLSCEQNLNHDAMYWYRQDPGQGLRLIYYSQIVNDFQKGDIAEGYSVSREKKESFPLTVTSAQKNPTAFYLCASSGTGVTEAFFGQGTRLTVV.

V and J are TRBV29-1 and TRBJ1-3, with a weak D call TRBD1 (6 bases). V lost 6 bases and J lost 1, with 16 bases in between. The length of the CDR3 is 15 residues. CDR1 is SQVTM, CDR2 ANQGSEA, per germline. The CDR3 DNA follows: TGCAGCGTGACTGAGCCAGGGGAGTCTGGAAACACCATATATTTT. Its translation is CSVTEPGESGNTIYF.

About this clone itself: Other DNA sequences in this specimen translate into the identical CDR3. The chain couples TRBV12-3 or TRBV12-4 to TRBJ2-7; D not certain. V dropped 3 bases and J dropped 1 base, with 7 bases sitting between them. This CDR3 is 13 amino acids long. CDR3 bases: TGTGCCAGCAGTTTGGGCAGTTCCTACGAGCAGTACTTC. Residues: CASSLGSSYEQYF.

The chain is built from TRBV6-5 and TRBJ2-2; weak D call: TRBD1 (5 bases). The CDR3 length is 15 residues. CDR1 is MNHEY, CDR2 SVGAGI, per germline. Trimming left V 6 bases short and J 8 bases short, with 19 bases between. The CDR3 region is CASSKTVLTRGELFF. CDR3 in DNA: TGTGCCAGCAGCAAGACAGTTCTTACAAGGGGGGAGCTGTTTTTT.

V is TRBV5-5 and J is TRBJ1-1; TRBD1 matches at 7 bases. Germline lookup yields CDR1 SGHKS and CDR2 YYEKEE (reference sequence). Unmatched junction bases numbered 12, after V lost 4 bases and J lost 0 bases. The CDR3 extends over 17 amino acids. The CDR3 DNA follows: TGTGCCAGCAGCAATAGACAGGGAACGATGATGAACACTGAAGCTTTCTTT. Translation gives CASSNRQGTMMNTEAFF. Variable domain in full (rest from reference TRBV5-5 and TRBJ1-1): DAGVTQSPTHLIKTRGQQVTLRCSPISGHKSVSWYQQVLGQGPQFIFQYYEKEERGRGNFPDRFSARQFPNYSSELNVNALLLGDSALYLCASSNRQGTMMNTEAFFGQGTRLTVV.

J is TRBJ1-2 and V is TRBV5-1, with D uncertain. V lost 4 bases and J lost 1, with 11 bases in between. The length of the CDR3 is 14 residues. Germline CDR1 is SGHRS and CDR2 is YFSETQ. In nucleotides, the CDR3 is TGCGCCAGCAGCCCGGAGGGATTTAACTATGGCTACACCTTC. Protein product: CASSPEGFNYGYTF.

This chain connects TRBV7-9 to TRBJ2-7; a possible D gene is TRBD2 (5 bases). The CDR3 totals 13 residues. Per the germline V gene, CDR1 is SEHNR and CDR2 is FQNEAQ (reference sequence). The V end lost 5 bases, the J end lost 4 bases, and 12 bases lay between the germline ends. The CDR3 region has the DNA TGTGCCAGCAGCCCCCGGGGTGGTTACGAGCAGTACTTC. It codes for CASSPRGGYEQYF.

The chain employs TRBV5-1 and TRBJ1-1; D not certain. Germline assignment: CDR1 SGHRS and CDR2 YFSETQ. The CDR3 totals 14 residues. Trimming pared 7 bases from V and 0 bases from J, leaving 13 bases between. The CDR3 spells CASCVASLNTEAFF. The CDR3 DNA is TGCGCCAGCTGTGTTGCCAGTCTGAACACTGAAGCTTTCTTT.

This clone was recorded once. The same CDR3 can be traced to other DNA sequences in this sample. The gene calls are TRBV3-1 (or the pseudogene TRBV3-2) and TRBJ2-7; D is uncertain. The V gene's germline CDR1 is LGHDT and CDR2 YNNKEL (reference sequence). V lost 0 bases and J lost 3, with 3 bases in between. The CDR3 is 12 residues long. CDR3 amino acids: CASSQDSYEQYF. As DNA, the CDR3 is TGTGCCAGCAGCCAAGATAGCTACGAGCAGTACTTC.

The J gene is TRBJ1-5, the V gene TRBV6-5, with a tentative D call TRBD1 (5 bases). The V and J ends lost 6 bases and 7 bases respectively, with 19 bases between them. CDR3 length: 15 amino acids. The germline CDR1 and CDR2 sequences are MNHEY and SVGAGI. The DNA for the CDR3 is TGTGCCAGCAGCGTGGGCGGGGGAGCCTTACAGCCCCAGCATTTT. Translating gives CASSVGGGALQPQHF.

The chain is built from TRBV6-4 and TRBJ2-7, with 10 bases lining up with TRBD1. This CDR3 has 15 amino acids. With 5 bases clipped from V and 4 bases from J, the junction kept 8 bases outside the gene matches. From germline, CDR1 is MRHNA and CDR2 SNTAGT. CDR3 nucleotides: TGTGCCAGCAGTATACGACAGGGGGCGAATTACGAGCAGTACTTC. Its translation is CASSIRQGANYEQYF.

The chain couples TRBV24-1 to TRBJ2-1, with TRBD2 as a possible D gene (6 bases). The CDR3 covers 12 residues. Trimming took off 1 base at V and 10 bases at J, with 7 bases between the two ends. Looked up from germline, CDR1 is KGHDR and CDR2 is SFDVKD. CDR3 DNA: TGTGCCACCAGTGATTTTGGAGGGGAGCAGTTCTTC. It is translated as CATSDFGGEQFF.

V gene TRBV5-6 combines with J gene TRBJ1-1; 7 nucleotides align to TRBD1. CDR1 SGHDT and CDR2 YYEEEE come from the germline V gene. This CDR3 has 12 amino acids. Trimming cost V 9 bases and J 4 bases; bases outside gene matches: 6. CDR3 region: CANSYRGTEAFF. The CDR3 nucleotides are TGTGCCAACAGTTACAGGGGCACTGAAGCTTTCTTT.